Below, 14 T cell receptor beta chains from the same sample are listed, as sequenced in a study of blood T cell repertoires in COVID-19. Measured with immunoSEQ multiplex PCR; TCRdb has only the in-frame clones, and not every one. The table lists 200,000 to 300,000 clones, about 90% of them singletons. The sequenced material came from peripheral blood. Receptors were obtained from a woman aged 40 to 55 with acute or convalescent COVID-19.

The chain employs TRBV12-5 and TRBJ1-2; 7 bases are shared with TRBD1. CDR3 length: 12 amino acids. V gave up 6 bases and J gave up 9 bases; unmatched junction bases: 7. Germline CDR1 and CDR2: LGHNT and FRNRAP. CDR3: CASGKGARSYTF. The CDR3 DNA reads TGTGCTAGTGGGAAGGGGGCGCGGAGCTACACCTTC. Combining the CDR3 with reference TRBV12-5 and TRBJ1-2 gives the whole variable domain DARVTQTPRHKVTEMGQEVTMRCQPILGHNTVFWYRQTMMQGLELLAYFRNRAPLDDSGMPKDRFSAEMPDATLATLKIQPSEPRDSAVYFCASGKGARSYTFGSGTRLTVV.

The rearrangement links TRBV12-5 to TRBJ1-2, with 10 positions matching TRBD1. The V and J ends lost 0 bases and 6 bases, in that order; junction bases with no gene match: 10. The germline V gene has CDR1 LGHNT and CDR2 FRNRAP. The CDR3 has 17 residues. The CDR3 DNA sequence: TGTGCTAGTGGTTTGGTACTGTCGGACAGGGGGTCAAATGGCTACACCTTC. This encodes CASGLVLSDRGSNGYTF.

The chain combines TRBV12-5 with TRBJ1-4; D might be TRBD1 (5 bases). From germline, CDR1 is LGHNT and CDR2 FRNRAP. Trimming stripped 3 bases from V and 0 bases from J, with 20 bases between. The CDR3 consists of 19 residues. The CDR3 here is CASGFTTPDSSSTNEKLFF. Here the CDR3 DNA reads TGTGCTAGTGGTTTTACTACACCCGACAGCTCTTCAACTAATGAAAAACTGTTTTTT.

Worth noting for this clone: Mismatch with germline at one junction end may stem from a read error. The chain is built from TRBV19 and TRBJ2-3; D gene uncertain. The CDR3 spans 14 residues. Germline CDR1 reads LNHDA; CDR2 reads SQIVND (reference sequence). The CDR3 region is CASNIAGLADTQYF. CDR3 nucleotide sequence: TGTGCCAGTAATATAGCTGGGCTCGCAGATACGCAGTATTTT.

The chain employs TRBV5-6 and TRBJ2-5, with 7 positions matching TRBD1. Per germline, CDR1 SGHDT and CDR2 YYEEEE. The V segment lost 3 bases and the J segment 5 bases; nucleotides outside the gene matches: 7. The CDR3 is 14 residues long. Here the CDR3 reads CASSSGQFIETQYF. The CDR3 DNA reads TGTGCCAGCAGCTCGGGACAGTTCATTGAGACCCAGTACTTC.

The V and J genes are TRBV11-2 and TRBJ1-6; 8 nucleotides align to TRBD1. Germline lookup yields CDR1 SGHAT and CDR2 FQNNGV. There are 16 residues in the CDR3. Trimming took 1 base from V and 7 from J; bases not matched to a gene: 6. DNA for the CDR3: TGTGCCAGCAGCTTAGTTTGGAGACAGGGGAATTCACCCCTCCACTTT. This gives the protein CASSLVWRQGNSPLHF.

This clone occurred a few times. The rearrangement links TRBV5-6 to TRBJ2-1, with 10 bases matching TRBD2. Germline loops: CDR1 SGHDT, CDR2 YYEEEE. CDR3 length: 17 residues. Trimming removed 4 bases from V and 7 bases from J; junction bases left unmatched: 14. The CDR3 is CASSIGPQRGGRNEQFF. CDR3 sequence (DNA): TGTGCCAGCAGCATTGGGCCCCAGCGGGGGGGCCGGAATGAGCAGTTCTTC.

V and J are TRBV27 and TRBJ1-2; 7 bases are shared with TRBD1. The CDR3 is 13 residues long. Germline assignment: CDR1 MNHEY and CDR2 SMNVEV (reference sequence). The junction had 7 bases not matched to a gene; V was cut back by 6 bases and J by 6 bases. CDR3 nucleotides: TGTGCCAGCAGGACACAGGGGTCGGATGGCTACACCTTC. Its protein is CASRTQGSDGYTF.

The gene calls are TRBV24-1 and TRBJ2-3, with no clear D. Germline loops: CDR1 KGHDR, CDR2 SFDVKD. This CDR3 contains 15 residues. The V gene lost 0 bases and the J gene lost 0 bases, with 6 bases spanning the gap. Here the CDR3 DNA reads TGTGCCACCAGTGATTTGAATCCGAGCACAGATACGCAGTATTTT. As protein: CATSDLNPSTDTQYF.

The chain is built from TRBV27 and TRBJ2-7, with 9 bases matching TRBD1. The CDR3 has 15 residues. V trimming: 4 bases; J trimming: 0 bases; junction bases outside the gene matches: 4. Germline loops: CDR1 MNHEY, CDR2 SMNVEV (reference sequence). As DNA, the CDR3 is TGTGCCAGCAGTTGGGGACAGGGCAGCTCCTACGAGCAGTACGTC. This codes for CASSWGQGSSYEQYV.

This clone has just one count. At one end the junction does not follow the germline gene, possibly because of a read error. The CDR3 spells CASSLARGRSNQPQHF. Written as DNA, the CDR3 is TGTGCCAGCAGCCTAGCCAGGGGCAGGAGCAATCAGCCCCAGCATTTT. The genes are TRBV7-8 and TRBJ1-5; D perhaps matches TRBD1 (6 bases). CDR3 size: 16 residues. The V gene's germline CDR1 is SGHVS and CDR2 FQNEAQ. The variable domain in full, completed from reference TRBV7-8 and TRBJ1-5, reads GAGVSQSPRYKVAKRGQDVALRCDPISGHVSLFWYQQALGQGPEFLTYFQNEAQLDKSGLPSDRFFAERPEGSVSTLKIQRTQQEDSAVYLCASSLARGRSNQPQHFGDGTRLSIL.

The gene calls are TRBV9 and TRBJ2-2; D ambiguous. The germline gives CDR1 SGDLS, CDR2 YYNGEE. Deletions cut 2 bases from V and 1 base from J, with 6 bases between. The CDR3 covers 14 residues. The CDR3 loop reads CASSVYGNTGELFF. Written as DNA, the CDR3 is TGTGCCAGCAGCGTTTACGGGAACACCGGGGAGCTGTTTTTT.

The V gene is TRBV10-3, the J gene TRBJ2-2; tentatively, D is TRBD2 (6 bases). The CDR3 sequence is 13 residues long. Germline V gene lookup returns CDR1 ENHRY and CDR2 SYGVKD. V was clipped by 4 bases and J by 6 bases, with 9 bases between them. CDR3 bases: TGTGCCATCAGTGCGGGGGTTGCCGGGGAGCTGTTTTTT. This sequence encodes CAISAGVAGELFF.

V gene TRBV5-1 combines with J gene TRBJ2-3, with 10 bases fitting TRBD2. Germline V CDR1 and CDR2: SGHRS, YFSETQ. This CDR3 is built from 15 residues. V shed 2 bases and J 2 bases; nucleotides not matched to a gene: 2. CDR3 DNA sequence: TGCGCCAGCAGCTTTAGCGGGGGGACCACAGATACGCAGTATTTT. Translation: CASSFSGGTTDTQYF.